The T cell receptor beta chain under discussion was sequenced for a study of CD8+ T cells in alopecia areata. The authors extracted RNA and reverse transcribed it into cDNA as the sequencing template. Libraries were prepared by immunoSEQ multiplex PCR; TCRdb keeps only in-frame clonotypes and omits some of them. The table has 150,000 to 200,000 clones, about 51% seen once. Worth noting for this clone: As yet, its antigen is unknown.

Per germline, CDR1 SGHTA and CDR2 FQGNSA. The CDR3 is 14 residues long. Between the trimmed V and J ends, which lost 5 bases and 4 bases, there was a span of 12 bases. Study-wide results and caveats: Resident alphabeta T-cell populations of normal skin are likewise subject to sequencing in scalp samples. Only one nonresponder was present, which leaves the link between baseline CD8+ expansion and response uncertain. Many expanded lesional clones persisted in scalp and blood during tofacitinib treatment.

The treatment denotes: oral pan-JAK inhibitor, 5-10 mg twice daily. The material sequenced was CD8+ T cells sorted from blood, taken between weeks 51 and 52, from a patient treated with tofacitinib. This TCR derives from a human donor with alopecia areata. This chain links TRBV7-2 with TRBJ2-1; maybe TRBD1 (6 bases). The CDR3: CASSENREYNEQFF. CDR3 nucleotide sequence: TGTGCCAGCAGCGAAAACAGGGAATACAATGAGCAGTTCTTC.